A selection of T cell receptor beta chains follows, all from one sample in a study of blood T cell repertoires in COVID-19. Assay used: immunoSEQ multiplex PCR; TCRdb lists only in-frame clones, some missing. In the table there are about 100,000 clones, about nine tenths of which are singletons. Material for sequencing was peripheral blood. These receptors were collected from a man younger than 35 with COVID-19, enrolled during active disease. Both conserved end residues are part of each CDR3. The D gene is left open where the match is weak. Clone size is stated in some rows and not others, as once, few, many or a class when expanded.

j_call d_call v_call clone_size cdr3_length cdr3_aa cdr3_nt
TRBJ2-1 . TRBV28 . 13 CASTRRPYNEQFF TGTGCCAGCACTAGGCGCCCCTACAATGAGCAGTTCTTC
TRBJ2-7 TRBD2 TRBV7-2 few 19 CASSLVSFSATSVSYEQYF TGTGCCAGCAGCTTAGTTTCGTTCTCCGCGACTAGCGTCTCCTACGAGCAGTACTTC
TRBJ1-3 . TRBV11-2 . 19 CASSLAVGLISLSGNTIYF TGTGCCAGCAGCTTAGCCGTCGGACTAATCTCCCTCTCTGGAAACACCATATATTTT
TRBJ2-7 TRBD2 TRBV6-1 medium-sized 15 CASSEGTSGSSEQYF TGTGCCAGCAGTGAAGGGACTAGCGGGAGTAGCGAGCAGTACTTC
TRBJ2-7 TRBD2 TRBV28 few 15 CASSRTSGPYYEQYF TGTGCCAGCAGTCGTACTAGCGGCCCCTACTACGAGCAGTACTTC
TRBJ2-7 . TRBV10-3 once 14 CAISERQGGYEQYF TGTGCCATCAGTGAGAGGCAGGGCGGCTACGAGCAGTACTTC
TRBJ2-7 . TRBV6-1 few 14 CASRYGFEVDEQYF TGTGCCAGCAGGTATGGGTTCGAGGTCGACGAGCAGTACTTC
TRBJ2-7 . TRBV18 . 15 CASSPGSSGSYEQYF TGTGCCAGCTCACCAGGGTCGAGCGGTTCCTACGAGCAGTACTTC
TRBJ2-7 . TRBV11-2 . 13 CASSGGWTYEQYF TGTGCCAGCAGCGGGGGGTGGACTTACGAGCAGTACTTC
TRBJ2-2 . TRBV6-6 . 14 CASSYRGHRSELFF TGTGCCAGCAGTTACCGCGGACACCGTTCGGAGCTGTTTTTT
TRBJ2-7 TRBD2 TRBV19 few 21 CARSKRQFRPKSGSTTYEQYF TGTGCCAGGTCCAAGCGACAGTTTAGACCGAAAAGCGGGAGTACAACCTACGAGCAGTACTTC
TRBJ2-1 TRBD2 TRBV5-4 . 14 CASSLRGAYNEQFF TGTGCCAGCAGCTTACGGGGGGCCTACAATGAGCAGTTCTTC
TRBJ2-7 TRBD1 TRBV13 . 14 CASSLDDREYEQYF TGTGCCAGCAGCTTAGATGACAGGGAATACGAGCAGTACTTC
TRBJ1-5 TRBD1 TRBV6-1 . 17 CASSEEKGQGSNQPQHF TGTGCCAGCAGTGAAGAGAAGGGACAGGGGAGCAATCAGCCCCAGCATTTT
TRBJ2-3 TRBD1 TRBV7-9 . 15 CASRDRGLGTDTQYF TGTGCCAGCAGAGACAGGGGCCTAGGGACAGATACGCAGTATTTT
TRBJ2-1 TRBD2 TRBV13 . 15 CASSLRLAGGNEQFF TGTGCCAGCAGCTTAAGGCTAGCGGGAGGAAATGAGCAGTTCTTC
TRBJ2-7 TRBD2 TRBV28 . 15 CASSFSGSGSYEQYF TGTGCCAGCAGTTTTAGCGGGAGCGGGTCCTACGAGCAGTACTTC
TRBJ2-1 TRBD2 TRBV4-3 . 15 CASSQTSGGYNEQFF TGCGCCAGCAGCCAGACTAGCGGGGGGTACAATGAGCAGTTCTTC
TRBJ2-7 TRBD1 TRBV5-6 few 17 CASTRTGAGSGSYEQYF TGTGCCAGCACCCGGACAGGGGCGGGTTCGGGATCCTACGAGCAGTACTTC
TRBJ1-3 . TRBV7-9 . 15 CASSLVRAGGNTIYF TGTGCCAGCAGCTTAGTTCGGGCGGGCGGAAACACCATATATTTT
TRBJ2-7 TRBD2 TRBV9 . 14 CASSALAEAYEQYF TGTGCCAGCAGCGCGCTAGCGGAAGCCTACGAGCAGTACTTC
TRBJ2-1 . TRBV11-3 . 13 CASSFSSYNEQFF TGTGCCAGCAGCTTCTCTTCCTACAATGAGCAGTTCTTC
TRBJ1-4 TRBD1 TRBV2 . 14 CASTRTGREEKLLF TGTGCCAGCACTCGGACAGGGAGGGAAGAAAAACTGCTTTTT
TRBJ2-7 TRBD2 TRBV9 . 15 CASSPAGTSSYEQYF TGTGCCAGCAGCCCCGCCGGGACTAGCTCCTACGAGCAGTACTTC
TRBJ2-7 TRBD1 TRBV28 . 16 CASSPQGQGTYYEQYF TGTGCCAGCAGTCCTCAGGGACAGGGGACCTACTACGAGCAGTACTTC
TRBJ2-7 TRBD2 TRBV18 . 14 CASSPASGPYEQYF TGTGCCAGCTCACCGGCTAGCGGCCCCTACGAGCAGTACTTC
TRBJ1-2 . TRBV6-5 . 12 CASRGNDYGYTF TGTGCCAGCAGGGGCAACGACTATGGCTACACCTTC
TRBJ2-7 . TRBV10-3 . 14 CAIRAKGGDYEQYF TGTGCCATCAGAGCAAAAGGCGGAGACTACGAGCAGTACTTC
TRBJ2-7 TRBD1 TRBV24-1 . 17 CATSDEAGTGRSYEQYF TGTGCCACCAGTGATGAGGCCGGGACAGGGCGCTCCTACGAGCAGTACTTC
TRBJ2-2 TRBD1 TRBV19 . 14 CASRLTGFGGELFF TGTGCCAGTAGATTGACAGGGTTTGGCGGGGAGCTGTTTTTT
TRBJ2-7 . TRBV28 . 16 CASSTSAGTRSYEQYF TGTGCCAGCAGCACCTCAGCCGGGACTCGCTCCTACGAGCAGTACTTC
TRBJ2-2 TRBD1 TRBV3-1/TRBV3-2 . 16 CASSQDRDRGIGELFF TGTGCCAGCAGCCAAGATCGGGACAGGGGGATCGGGGAGCTGTTTTTT
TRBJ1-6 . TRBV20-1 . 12 CSASGTDSPLHF TGCAGTGCTAGTGGTACAGATTCACCCCTCCACTTT
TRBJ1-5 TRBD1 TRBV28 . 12 CASSSGTGAQHF TGTGCCAGCAGTTCCGGGACAGGGGCCCAGCATTTT
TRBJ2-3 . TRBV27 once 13 CASSHQSTDTQYF TGTGCCAGCAGTCATCAGAGCACAGATACGCAGTATTTT
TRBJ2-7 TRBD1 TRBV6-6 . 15 CASTQGTAYSYEQYF TGTGCCAGCACCCAAGGGACAGCTTATTCCTACGAGCAGTACTTC
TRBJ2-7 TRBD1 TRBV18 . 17 CASSPQSPGTAMSEQYF TGTGCCAGCTCACCACAGAGCCCCGGGACAGCCATGAGCGAGCAGTACTTC